This entry features one TCR beta chain sequence. The entry originates in a study of blood T cells in healthy people across ages. Germline assignment: CDR1 SNHLY and CDR2 FYNNEI. The ends were cut back, 8 bases at V and 5 bases at J, with 18 bases in the middle. The CDR3 runs to 15 residues. For the second PCR, which ran for 7 to 11 cycles, a sample-barcoded 5' primer and a J-beta primer mix were used. TCRdb itself ran the 5' RACE reads through MiXCR, one entry per CDR3 protein. The sample contains 1,500,000 or so distinct CDR3 sequences, around 55% of which appear only once. The source of this sequence is a man between 18 and 35 years old in good health. The sample was blood. The gene calls are TRBV2 and TRBJ2-2; D may be TRBD1 (6 bases). In DNA form, the CDR3 reads TGTGCCAGCTCCCAGGGGATTAGTACGACCGGGGAGCTGTTTTTT. Translating it yields CASSQGISTTGELFF.